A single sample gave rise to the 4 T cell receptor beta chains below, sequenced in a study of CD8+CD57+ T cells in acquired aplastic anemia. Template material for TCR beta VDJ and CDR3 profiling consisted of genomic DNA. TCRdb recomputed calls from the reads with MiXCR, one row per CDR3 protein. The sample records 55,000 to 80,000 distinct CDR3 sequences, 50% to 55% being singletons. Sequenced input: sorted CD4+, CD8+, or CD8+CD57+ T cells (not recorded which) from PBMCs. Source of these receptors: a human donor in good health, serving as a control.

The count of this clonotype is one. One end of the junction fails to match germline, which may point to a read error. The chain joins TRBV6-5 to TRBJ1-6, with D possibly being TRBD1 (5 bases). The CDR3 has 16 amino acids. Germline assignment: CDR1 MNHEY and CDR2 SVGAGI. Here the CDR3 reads CASRYLRGEGNSPLHF. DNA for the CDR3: TGTGCCAGCCGTTACTTGAGAGGGGAAGGCAATTCACCCCTCCACTTT.

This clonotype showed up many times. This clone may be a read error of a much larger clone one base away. CDR3 nucleotide sequence: TGCAGTGCTAGAGACAGGGACTCCTGCGAGCAGTACTTC. Translating gives CSARDRDSCEQYF. The chain couples TRBV20-1 to TRBJ2-7; TRBD2 is a possible D gene (6 bases). CDR1 is DFQATT and CDR2 is SNEGSKA in the germline V gene (reference sequence). This CDR3 region has 13 residues.

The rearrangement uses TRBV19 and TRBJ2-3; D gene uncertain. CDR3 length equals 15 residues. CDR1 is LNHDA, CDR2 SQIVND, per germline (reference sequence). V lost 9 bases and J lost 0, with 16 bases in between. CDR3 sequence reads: CASRDLFDSTDTQYF. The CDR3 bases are TGTGCCAGCCGAGATCTATTTGATAGCACAGATACGCAGTATTTT.

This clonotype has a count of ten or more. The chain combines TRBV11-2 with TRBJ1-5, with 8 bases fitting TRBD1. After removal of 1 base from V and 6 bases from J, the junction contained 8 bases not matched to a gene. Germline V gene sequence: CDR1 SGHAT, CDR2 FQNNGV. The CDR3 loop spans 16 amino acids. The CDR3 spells CASSLGGQVGGQPQHF. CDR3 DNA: TGTGCCAGCAGCTTAGGGGGACAGGTAGGCGGTCAGCCCCAGCATTTT.